Listed here are 17 T cell receptor beta chains from one sample, sequenced in a study of T-cell memory formation after mild COVID-19. In TCRdb, the 5' RACE reads were re-called with MiXCR into one record per CDR3 protein. The sample records 150,000 to 200,000 distinct CDR3 sequences, 31% being singletons. The sequenced sample was PBMCs or a T cell subset sorted from them (not recorded which). The source of these receptors is an adult woman who had mild COVID-19 (a few samples of this study predate the infection). Cell type and time point are not known.

This clonotype was detected a few times. V and J are TRBV21-1 and TRBJ2-1; TRBD2 was called by the table and not checked on the DNA. TRBV21-1 is designated a pseudogene. The CDR3 runs to 14 residues. CDR3 nucleotide sequence: TGTGCCAGCAGCAACCGGGACTGCCCCAATGAGCAGTTCTTC. Its protein is CASSNRDCPNEQFF.

This clonotype was counted once. This chain connects TRBV6-1 to TRBJ2-2; no reliable D call. The CDR3 is 13 amino acids. Germline lookup yields CDR1 MNHNS and CDR2 SASEGT. V gave up 2 bases and J gave up 6 bases, with 7 bases separating them. The CDR3 loop is CASSETKSGELFF. In DNA, the CDR3 is TGTGCCAGCAGTGAAACCAAGTCCGGGGAGCTGTTTTTT.

The CDR3, as DNA: TGTGCCAGCAGCTTAGATTGGACAAGGAAGGGCGGCACAGATACGCAGTATTTT. Translation: CASSLDWTRKGGTDTQYF. This chain uses TRBV13 with TRBJ2-3; tentative D call: TRBD1 (5 bases). Trimming removed 1 base from V and 1 base from J, with 18 bases in between. This CDR3 has 18 residues. In germline, CDR1 is PRHDT, CDR2 FYEKMQ (reference sequence).

This clonotype was picked up a small number of times. The chain recombines TRBV13 with TRBJ2-7, with no clear D. Trimming left V 0 bases short and J 3 bases short, with 6 bases between. CDR3 length: 13 residues. Germline CDR1 is PRHDT and CDR2 is FYEKMQ (reference sequence). The CDR3 reads CASSLGRFYEQYF. CDR3 sequence (DNA): TGTGCCAGCAGCTTAGGACGGTTCTACGAGCAGTACTTC.

This clonotype showed up just a few times. The chain joins TRBV4-1 to TRBJ2-7, with D perhaps matching TRBD1 (5 bases). V shed 3 bases and J shed 0 bases, with 12 bases lying between them. This CDR3 is 15 amino acids long. From germline, CDR1 is MGHRA and CDR2 YSYEKL. The CDR3 nucleotides read TGCGCCAGCAGCCAGACTGCTACAGGCTCCTACGAGCAGTACTTC. Translated: CASSQTATGSYEQYF.

This clonotype was counted between two and nine times. The V and J genes are TRBV11-3 and TRBJ1-2; D is perhaps TRBD1 (6 bases). Trimming left V 2 bases short and J 5 bases short, with 15 bases between. Germline CDR1 reads SGHNT; CDR2 reads YENEEA. The CDR3 is 15 amino acids. The CDR3 coding sequence is TGTGCCAGCAGCTTATCCAACTCAGGGGCATATGGCTACACCTTC. Amino acid sequence: CASSLSNSGAYGYTF.

This clonotype has only a few counts. The chain joins TRBV21-1 to TRBJ2-7; TRBD2 is taken as the D call from the table, unchecked against the DNA. TRBV21-1 is a pseudogene. CDR3 length: 18 residues. CDR3 nucleotides: TGTGCCAGCAGCAAAGGTCCCCGTACCTGGCGGGGGACCTACGAGCAGTACTTC. Its translation: CASSKGPRTWRGTYEQYF.

The J gene is TRBJ2-7, the V gene TRBV12-3 or TRBV12-4; possible D gene TRBD2, 6 bases. This CDR3 has 15 amino acids. V shed 5 bases and J shed 2 bases, with 16 bases lying between them. The CDR3 region has the DNA TGTGCCAGCAGTCCCCGGGACTCAATTACCTACGAGCAGTACTTC. This translates into CASSPRDSITYEQYF.

V is TRBV30 and J is TRBJ1-2, with unresolved D. Looked up from germline, CDR1 is GTSNPN and CDR2 is SVGIG (reference sequence). Trimming cost V 0 bases and J 7 bases, with 12 bases left between them. The CDR3 contains 13 residues. The CDR3 DNA sequence: TGTGCCTGGAGTGTCCCCGGTTCCGGTGGCTACACCTTC. As protein: CAWSVPGSGGYTF. The full variable domain, with the rest looked up from reference TRBV30 and TRBJ1-2, is SQTIHQWPATLVQPVGSPLSLECTVEGTSNPNLYWYRQAAGRGLQLLFYSVGIGQISSEVPQNLSASRPQDRQFILSSKKLLLSDSGFYLCAWSVPGSGGYTFGSGTRLTVV.

V gene TRBV30 combines with J gene TRBJ2-1; D ambiguous. Deletions cut 2 bases from V and 4 bases from J, with 6 bases between. CDR3 length: 12 amino acids. The germline V gene encodes CDR1 GTSNPN and CDR2 SVGIG (reference sequence). CDR3 protein: CAWSIGYNEQFF. The CDR3 region has the DNA TGTGCCTGGAGTATAGGGTACAATGAGCAGTTCTTC.

The chain has TRBV4-1 and TRBJ1-1, with a weak D call TRBD1 (6 bases). V lost 4 bases and J lost 5, with 17 bases in between. There are 15 residues in the CDR3. Germline V gives CDR1 MGHRA, CDR2 YSYEKL. The CDR3 loop reads CASSRSSGAGTEAFF. DNA of the CDR3: TGCGCCAGCAGCCGATCTTCGGGGGCGGGGACTGAAGCTTTCTTT.

This clonotype was recorded many times. The rearrangement uses TRBV18 and TRBJ2-1; possible D gene TRBD1, 6 bases. This CDR3 has 14 residues. The germline V and J ends were trimmed by 5 bases and 0 bases, with 8 bases remaining between them. The germline gives CDR1 KGHSH, CDR2 LQKENI. CDR3 sequence (DNA): TGTGCCAGCTCAGGGGGCCCCTCCTACAATGAGCAGTTCTTC. Translating gives CASSGGPSYNEQFF.

The J gene is TRBJ2-3, the V gene TRBV21-1; the table calls TRBD2, which could not be checked here. TRBV21-1 is a pseudogene. The CDR3 runs to 15 residues. Here the CDR3 reads CASSKVALKGDTQYF. In DNA, the CDR3 is TGTGCCAGCAGCAAAGTTGCCCTAAAGGGCGATACGCAGTATTTT.

The sample holds a few counts of this clonotype. The CDR3 nucleotides read TGTGCCAGCAGCCTTAGGTTGGGCCACTCCTACGAGCAGTACTTC. Protein sequence: CASSLRLGHSYEQYF. The chain recombines TRBV7-2 with TRBJ2-7; D ambiguous. This CDR3 is built from 15 residues. V lost 5 bases and J lost 0, with 14 bases in between. Germline V CDR1 and CDR2: SGHTA, FQGNSA.

CDR3 region: CATSVARAREQFF. The CDR3, as DNA: TGTGCCACCAGTGTGGCCAGGGCGCGTGAGCAGTTCTTC. This chain joins TRBV24-1 and TRBJ2-1; D may be TRBD1 (5 bases). Between the trimmed V and J ends, which lost 5 bases and 9 bases, there was a span of 13 bases. The CDR3 runs 13 residues. Per germline, CDR1 KGHDR and CDR2 SFDVKD.

The V and J genes are TRBV2 and TRBJ2-7; the match to TRBD2 covers 10 bases. The junction had 5 bases not matched to a gene; V was cut back by 0 bases and J by 3 bases. Germline CDR1 reads SNHLY; CDR2 reads FYNNEI. The CDR3 sequence is 16 residues long. In nucleotides, the CDR3 is TGTGCCAGCAGTGAAGCGGGCCTAGCGGGAGTCTACGAGCAGTACTTC. This translates into CASSEAGLAGVYEQYF.

The V call is TRBV5-1, the J call TRBJ2-7; D is perhaps TRBD1 or TRBD2 (6 bases each). The CDR3 is 13 residues long. Between the trimmed V and J ends, which lost 0 bases and 6 bases, there was a span of 10 bases. The germline gives CDR1 SGHRS, CDR2 YFSETQ. CDR3 DNA: TGCGCCAGCAGCTTGGTTGGGGGGCGCGAGCAGTACTTC. Protein product: CASSLVGGREQYF. The complete variable domain, with remaining parts taken from reference TRBV5-1 and TRBJ2-7, reads KAGVTQTPRYLIKTRGQQVTLSCSPISGHRSVSWYQQTPGQGLQFLFEYFSETQRNKGNFPGRFSGRQFSNSRSEMNVSTLELGDSALYLCASSLVGGREQYFGPGTRLTVT.